These 30 T cell receptor beta chains originate from one sample sequenced in a study of metastatic and nonmetastatic thyroid tumors. TCRdb reprocessed the PCR reads using MiXCR. The sample yields tens of thousands of clones, roughly a sixth seen once. No treatment had been given to any patient before thyroid surgery. Sequenced input: tumor tissue. Source of these receptors: a female donor with papillary thyroid cancer or a benign thyroid nodule (not recorded which). Some clones in this sample may be carry-over from other donors' samples.

This clone came up many times. V gene TRBV19 combines with J gene TRBJ1-5, with 8 nucleotides matching TRBD1. There are 15 residues in the CDR3. The ends lost 6 bases at V and 3 bases at J; junction bases unmatched: 7. Germline lookup yields CDR1 LNHDA and CDR2 SQIVND (reference sequence). CDR3: CASRGQVTNNQPQHF. The CDR3, as DNA: TGTGCCAGTAGGGGACAGGTCACAAACAATCAGCCCCAGCATTTT.

This clone has at least ten counts. V usage is TRBV20-1 and J usage is TRBJ2-1; D possibly corresponds to TRBD2 (5 bases). V was clipped by 0 bases and J by 10 bases, with 7 bases between them. The CDR3 sequence is 11 residues long. Germline V gene lookup returns CDR1 DFQATT and CDR2 SNEGSKA (reference sequence). In nucleotides, the CDR3 is TGCAGTGCTAGAGACTCGGGGGAGCAGTTCTTC. Its translation: CSARDSGEQFF.

This clone was seen at least ten times. The V call is TRBV6-2 or TRBV6-3, the J call TRBJ2-1, with 8 positions matching TRBD1. The CDR3 contains 16 residues. V lost 6 bases to trimming and J lost 9 bases; unmatched junction nucleotides: 16. Germline V CDR1 and CDR2: MNHEY, SVGEGT. The DNA for the CDR3 is TGTGCCAGCAGATTCCTCCTTGGACAGGGAATAATTGAGCAGTTCTTC. Amino acid sequence: CASRFLLGQGIIEQFF.

Worth noting for this clone: Sequence at one end of the junction differs from germline and may be a read error. The J gene is TRBJ2-1, the V gene TRBV11-1; 13 nucleotides agree with TRBD2. CDR3 size: 18 residues. CDR1 is SGHAT and CDR2 is FQDESV in the germline V gene (reference sequence). The CDR3 sequence: CASGLRTSGSGARNEQFF. The CDR3 DNA follows: TGTGCCAGCGGCTTACGGACTAGCGGGAGTGGAGCTCGGAATGAGCAGTTCTTC.

In the case of this clone: A read error may account for a junction end that differs from germline. This sequence joins TRBV5-1 and TRBJ2-7, with D possibly called TRBD1 or TRBD2 (5 bases each). This CDR3 contains 14 residues. CDR1 and CDR2 from the germline V gene are SGHRS and YFSETQ. The CDR3: CASTLGEIPTQQYF. Written as DNA, the CDR3 is TGCGCCAGCACCTTGGGGGAGATTCCCACCCAGCAGTACTTC.

This clone has at least ten counts. The chain recombines TRBV20-1 with TRBJ2-7; 11 nucleotides line up with TRBD2. Germline CDR1 reads DFQATT; CDR2 reads SNEGSKA (reference sequence). The CDR3 has 16 amino acids. The J segment lost 2 bases and the V segment lost 4 bases, leaving 10 bases of the junction unmatched. In DNA, the CDR3 is TGCAGTGCTAATCCTGGGACTAGCGGACTGGCCTACGAGCAGTACTTC. It is translated as CSANPGTSGLAYEQYF.

Many counts were recorded for this clone. The chain joins TRBV20-1 to TRBJ2-3, with 9 bases matching TRBD2. The length of the CDR3 is 16 residues. The germline CDR1 and CDR2 sequences are DFQATT and SNEGSKA (reference sequence). The ends lost 6 bases at V and 4 bases at J; junction bases unmatched: 14. CDR3 nucleotide sequence: TGCAGTGCCCCACCCCTGGGCGGGAGGGCCGCAGATACGCAGTATTTT. This translates into CSAPPLGGRAADTQYF.

This clone appeared a few times. This clone may be a read error of a much larger clone one base away. The chain employs TRBV3-1 and TRBJ1-3, with unresolved D. The CDR3 covers 11 residues. Germline-derived CDR1 and CDR2 are LGHDT and YNNKEL (reference sequence). Trimming removed 3 bases from V and 7 bases from J, with 4 bases in between. The DNA of the CDR3 is TGTGCCAGCAGCCAGTGGAACACCATATATTTT. Translating gives CASSQWNTIYF. Supplemented by reference TRBV3-1 and TRBJ1-3, the full variable domain reads DTAVSQTPKYLVTQMGNDKSIKCEQNLGHDTMYWYKQDSKKFLKIMFSYNNKELIINETVPNRFSPKSPDKAHLNLHINSLELGDSAVYFCASSQWNTIYFGEGSWLTVV.

The chain uses TRBV20-1 and TRBJ2-7; D is unresolved. The length of the CDR3 is 15 residues. Trimming removed 1 base from V and 10 bases from J, with 23 bases in between. Looked up from germline, CDR1 is DFQATT and CDR2 is SNEGSKA (reference sequence). The CDR3 DNA follows: TGCAGTGCTAGAGCCTCGGGCGGTTTCTCCTACTATCAGTACTTC. Its protein product is CSARASGGFSYYQYF.

The chain uses TRBV11-2 and TRBJ2-1; TRBD2 aligns across 8 bases. The CDR3 length is 15 residues. Germline CDR1 is SGHAT and CDR2 is FQNNGV. Trimming took 5 bases from V and 5 from J; bases not matched to a gene: 8. CDR3 protein: CASSLAAGVDNEQFF. DNA for the CDR3: TGTGCCAGCAGCCTGGCAGCGGGAGTAGACAATGAGCAGTTCTTC.

The chain recombines TRBV7-6 with TRBJ2-2, with D uncertain. Germline V gives CDR1 SGHVS, CDR2 FNYEAQ. V shed 1 base and J shed 8 bases, with 11 bases lying between them. The CDR3 is made up of 14 amino acids. The CDR3 is CASSLESVEGELFF. CDR3 nucleotide sequence: TGTGCCAGCAGCTTAGAATCGGTTGAAGGGGAGCTGTTTTTT.

To note about this clone: A much larger clone differs from this one at a single base, so this may be a read error. The chain has TRBV5-1 and TRBJ1-2, with D maybe TRBD1 (5 bases). Germline values: CDR1 SGHRS, CDR2 YFSETQ. This CDR3 comprises 14 residues. The CDR3 reads CTSSLANRCYGYTF. CDR3 nucleotide sequence: TGCACCAGCAGCTTGGCCAACAGGTGTTATGGCTACACCTTC.

This clone came up many times. V and J are TRBV14 and TRBJ2-1; 15 positions match TRBD2. CDR3 length equals 17 residues. V trimming: 0 bases; J trimming: 10 bases; junction bases outside the gene matches: 7. Germline V lookup: CDR1 SGHDN, CDR2 FVKESK. CDR3 DNA sequence: TGTGCCAGCAGCCAAGATTTCGGACTAGCGGGAGGGCAGGAGCAGTTCTTC. Residues: CASSQDFGLAGGQEQFF.

As concerns this clone: This CDR3 fails to terminate in the conserved phenylalanine or tryptophan, so it likely reflects a read error. The CDR3 nucleotides read TGCGCCAGCAGCCCCGGGACAGGGTCCTACGAGCAGTACCTC. It is translated as CASSPGTGSYEQYL. The chain combines TRBV5-1 with TRBJ2-7, with 9 bases aligning to TRBD1. The V gene's germline CDR1 is SGHRS and CDR2 YFSETQ. Trimming at V came to 4 bases and at J to 1 base, leaving 3 bases not matched to a gene. The CDR3 covers 14 residues.

This clone was detected many times. The chain has TRBV7-8 and TRBJ2-7; D remains unclear. Trimming left V 2 bases short and J 4 bases short, with 18 bases between. The CDR3 covers 16 residues. Germline lookup yields CDR1 SGHVS and CDR2 FQNEAQ. CDR3 sequence: CASSLLLGNGPYEQYF. CDR3 DNA sequence: TGTGCCAGCAGCTTATTGCTTGGGAATGGGCCTTACGAGCAGTACTTC.

This clone was found once. A clone one base away is much larger, so this may be a read error. The chain carries TRBV5-6 and TRBJ2-4, with 8 bases fitting TRBD1. V lost 3 bases to trimming and J lost 0 bases; unmatched junction nucleotides: 5. CDR1 is SGHDT and CDR2 is YYEEEE in the germline V gene. The CDR3 has 16 residues. This chain's CDR3 is CASSSLTGAAKNIQYF. The CDR3 DNA reads as TGTGCCAGCAGCTCCCTGACAGGGGCAGCCAAAAACATTCAGTACTTC.

This clone was seen only a few times. The junction does not match germline at one end; this may be a read error. V usage is TRBV6-5 and J usage is TRBJ2-7; TRBD1 or TRBD2 may be the D gene (6 bases each). This CDR3 is built from 13 residues. The germline gives CDR1 MNHEY, CDR2 SVGAGI. Here the CDR3 reads CASSYGGGNEQCF. For the CDR3, the DNA is TGTGCCAGCAGTTACGGAGGGGGGAACGAGCAGTGCTTC.

This clone has ten or more counts. The rearrangement joins TRBV7-9 to TRBJ1-4, with D possibly TRBD1 on 5 matching bases. The CDR3 is 15 amino acids. Between the trimmed V and J ends, which lost 5 bases and 5 bases, there was a span of 15 bases. Per the germline V gene, CDR1 is SEHNR and CDR2 is FQNEAQ (reference sequence). The CDR3 region has the DNA TGTGCCAGCAGCCGGTCGACGGGGGGAAATGAAAAACTGTTTTTT. It codes for CASSRSTGGNEKLFF.

This clone was found many times. This chain connects TRBV10-2 to TRBJ1-1; D gene ambiguous. V gave up 3 bases and J gave up 2 bases, with 13 bases separating them. From germline, CDR1 is WSHSY and CDR2 SAAADI. CDR3 length: 15 amino acids. This CDR3 is CASSDLWGTNTEAFF. The DNA of the CDR3 is TGCGCCAGCAGTGACCTCTGGGGAACAAACACTGAAGCTTTCTTT.

Regarding this clone: A much larger clone is a single base away; this may be a read error. The chain has TRBV4-2 and TRBJ2-1; D possibly uses TRBD1 or TRBD2 (5 bases each). Germline loops: CDR1 LGHNA, CDR2 YNFKEQ. This CDR3 has 15 amino acids. The CDR3: CASSQGQGPYNEQSF. In DNA, the CDR3 is TGTGCCAGCAGCCAAGGGCAGGGACCCTACAATGAGCAGTCCTTC.

This clone has a count of ten or more. The gene calls are TRBV3-1 and TRBJ2-7; no firm D call. From germline, CDR1 is LGHDT and CDR2 YNNKEL (reference sequence). The CDR3 totals 13 residues. The V end lost 1 base, the J end lost 0 bases, and 4 bases lay between the germline ends. CDR3 region: CASSQGSSYEQYF. The CDR3 DNA sequence: TGTGCCAGCAGCCAAGGTAGCTCCTACGAGCAGTACTTC.

This chain links TRBV20-1 with TRBJ2-1; D is unresolved. V was cut by 4 bases and J by 0 bases, with 7 bases left in between. The CDR3 is made up of 13 amino acids. Germline CDR1 and CDR2: DFQATT and SNEGSKA (reference sequence). CDR3 in amino acids: CSAIGRSYNEQFF. The CDR3, as DNA: TGCAGTGCTATAGGGCGCTCCTACAATGAGCAGTTCTTC.

This clone was counted only a few times. The chain links TRBV10-3 to TRBJ2-7; D is unclear. Germline-derived CDR1 and CDR2 are ENHRY and SYGVKD. V was clipped by 3 bases and J by 0 bases, with 18 bases between them. The CDR3 has 17 amino acids. For the CDR3, the DNA is TGTGCCATCAGTGACTCGCCCGTTTGTGGTAGCTCCTACGAGCAGTACTTC. Its protein product is CAISDSPVCGSSYEQYF.

This clone was detected many times. This sequence joins TRBV6-1 and TRBJ1-4; maybe TRBD1 (6 bases). The CDR3 is 16 residues long. Between the trimmed V and J ends, which lost 4 bases and 0 bases, there was a span of 12 bases. CDR1 is MNHNS and CDR2 is SASEGT in the germline V gene. CDR3 sequence (DNA): TGTGCCAGCAGTGGCCGGGACACAGCAACTAATGAAAAACTGTTTTTT. Translating gives CASSGRDTATNEKLFF.

The J gene is TRBJ2-5, the V gene TRBV7-8, with a possible D match to TRBD2 (7 bases). The CDR3 has 14 amino acids. Trimming removed 5 bases from V and 3 bases from J, with 13 bases in between. Germline V gene sequence: CDR1 SGHVS, CDR2 FQNEAQ. The chain's CDR3 is CASSARGGEETQYF. In DNA form, the CDR3 reads TGTGCCAGCAGCGCAAGGGGGGGAGAAGAGACCCAGTACTTC.

This clone was observed many times. The CDR3 DNA reads TGTGCCAGCAGGCAGAGGCAGGGTCAGCAGCCCCAGCATTTT. Its protein product is CASRQRQGQQPQHF. The chain combines TRBV6-1 with TRBJ1-5; a possible D gene is TRBD1 (5 bases). Trimming stripped 6 bases from V and 7 bases from J, with 16 bases between. The germline CDR1 and CDR2 sequences are MNHNS and SASEGT. CDR3 length equals 14 residues.

This clone was observed at least ten times. Other DNA sequences within the sample encode an identical CDR3. The rearrangement uses TRBV14 and TRBJ1-5, with D unclear. Trimming removed 1 base at V and 1 base at J, with 8 bases between. There are 15 residues in the CDR3. Per germline, CDR1 SGHDN and CDR2 FVKESK. The CDR3 DNA follows: TGTGCCAGCAGCCAAGGGACGGGGAGCAATCAGCCCCAGCATTTT. It specifies CASSQGTGSNQPQHF.

This clone was detected many times. An end of the junction does not agree with germline; a read error may underlie this. The chain combines TRBV20-1 with TRBJ2-5; 8 bases agree with TRBD2. This CDR3 is built from 13 residues. Germline lookup yields CDR1 DFQATT and CDR2 SNEGSKA (reference sequence). The CDR3 DNA reads TGCAGTGCTGGGACTAGGAGGTTAGAGGCCCAGTACTTC. Encoded protein: CSAGTRRLEAQYF.

This clone was recorded many times. The chain couples TRBV5-1 to TRBJ2-2; the match to TRBD2 covers 10 bases. The V gene end was trimmed by 10 bases and the J gene end by 3 bases; junction bases not matched to a gene: 15. The germline CDR1 and CDR2 sequences are SGHRS and YFSETQ. CDR3 length equals 17 residues. The CDR3, as DNA: TGCGCCGGCCGGTCTAGCGGGAGCCTGGGGTACACCGGGGAGCTGTTTTTT. As protein: CAGRSSGSLGYTGELFF.

This clone was seen more than once but under ten times. The final CDR3 position lacks the conserved phenylalanine or tryptophan, pointing to a likely read error. The J gene is TRBJ1-5, the V gene TRBV6-2 or TRBV6-3; D is perhaps TRBD1 (5 bases). Germline V lookup: CDR1 MNHEY, CDR2 SVGEGT. The CDR3 covers 17 residues. V was clipped by 6 bases and J by 4 bases, with 22 bases between them. This chain's CDR3 is CASRPDYGTDRNQPQHL. In DNA form, the CDR3 reads TGTGCCAGCAGACCCGACTACGGGACGGATAGAAATCAGCCCCAGCATCTT.